The entry that follows covers one TCR beta chain sequence. The assay was immunoSEQ multiplex PCR, and TCRdb's table has in-frame clones only and misses some. Among under 20,000 clones, just over 90% were seen once, and the ten largest hold about 16%. The data originate from a study of blood T cell repertoires in COVID-19. V was pared by 2 bases and J by 2 bases, with 8 bases of the junction left unmatched. CDR1 is SGDLS and CDR2 is YYNGEE in the germline V gene. This CDR3 is built from 17 residues. This TCR derives from a human donor in a cohort sampled during active COVID-19. The gene calls are TRBV9 and TRBJ2-5, with 11 positions matching TRBD2. Sample: peripheral blood. CDR3 protein: CASSVRGLAGGQETQYF. DNA for the CDR3: TGTGCCAGCAGCGTCCGTGGGCTAGCGGGGGGTCAAGAGACCCAGTACTTC.